These 16 T cell receptor beta chains were sequenced from one sample in a study of blood T cell repertoires in COVID-19. Sequencing used immunoSEQ multiplex PCR; TCRdb keeps in-frame clones, though not all of them. This table has 200,000 or so clones, roughly 85% appearing once. Sequencing was carried out using peripheral blood. The receptors were sampled from a man aged 45-65 years who had recovered from COVID-19.

The rearrangement uses TRBV29-1 and TRBJ2-3; no clear D gene. The germline gives CDR1 SQVTM, CDR2 ANQGSEA. The length of the CDR3 is 17 residues. V lost 3 bases and J 2 bases, leaving 21 bases between the germline ends. In nucleotides, the CDR3 is TGCAGCGTTGATTCGATCGGATCGGGTCTAATCACAGATACGCAGTATTTT. Its protein product is CSVDSIGSGLITDTQYF.

This chain uses TRBV7-9 with TRBJ1-1; TRBD1 matches at 8 bases. The CDR3 sequence is 15 residues long. Trimming cost V 1 base and J 9 bases; bases outside gene matches: 10. Looked up from germline, CDR1 is SEHNR and CDR2 is FQNEAQ (reference sequence). In DNA, the CDR3 is TGTGCCAGCAGCTTAGGGGAGACAGGGGCGAGCAAAGCTTTCTTT. Protein sequence: CASSLGETGASKAFF.

The rearrangement uses TRBV28 and TRBJ1-6, with TRBD1 identical over 9 bases. Per germline, CDR1 MDHEN and CDR2 SYDVKM. J was trimmed by 5 bases and V by 8 bases; bases with no gene match: 10. The length of the CDR3 is 16 residues. CDR3 sequence reads: CASVLTGGANNSPLHF. The DNA for the CDR3 is TGTGCCAGCGTCTTGACAGGGGGAGCGAATAATTCACCCCTCCACTTT.

At least ten counts were recorded for this clone. The chain uses TRBV24-1 and TRBJ2-3; TRBD2 is a possible D gene (6 bases). The V gene's germline CDR1 is KGHDR and CDR2 SFDVKD. V was pared by 4 bases and J by 4 bases, with 20 bases between. There are 17 residues in the CDR3. CDR3 DNA sequence: TGTGCCACCAGTGAGTCAGGACCACTAGCCTCGGCAGATACGCAGTATTTT. Its protein is CATSESGPLASADTQYF.

The V gene is TRBV20-1, the J gene TRBJ2-5, with no clear D. Germline values: CDR1 DFQATT, CDR2 SNEGSKA (reference sequence). V lost 6 bases and J 5 bases, leaving 10 bases between the germline ends. The CDR3 has 11 residues. DNA for the CDR3: TGCAGTGCATCGGTCCGGGAGACCCAGTACTTC. Amino acids: CSASVRETQYF.

The CDR3 DNA reads TGCGCCAGCAGCGGAGCGGGAGACTCCTACAATGAGCAGTTCTTC. Encoded protein: CASSGAGDSYNEQFF. This chain links TRBV5-1 with TRBJ2-1; the match to TRBD2 covers 8 bases. CDR1 is SGHRS, CDR2 YFSETQ, per germline. Trimming removed 4 bases from V and 0 bases from J; junction bases left unmatched: 3. The CDR3 extends over 15 amino acids.

V is TRBV20-1 and J is TRBJ2-7; 8 nucleotides line up with TRBD2. V lost 3 bases, J lost 0 bases, and 10 bases stayed unmatched. Germline V gives CDR1 DFQATT, CDR2 SNEGSKA (reference sequence). CDR3 length equals 16 residues. The CDR3 sequence: CSASRLSSGPSYEQYF. The CDR3 DNA reads TGCAGTGCTAGTAGACTGTCTAGCGGGCCCTCCTACGAGCAGTACTTC.

The V call is TRBV5-1, the J call TRBJ2-3; 14 bases fit TRBD2. The junction had 5 bases not matched to a gene; V was cut back by 1 base and J by 4 bases. Germline-derived CDR1 and CDR2 are SGHRS and YFSETQ. The CDR3 has 17 residues. CDR3 region: CASSLLGLAGGADTQYF. Written as DNA, the CDR3 is TGCGCCAGCAGCTTGTTAGGACTAGCGGGAGGCGCAGATACGCAGTATTTT.

The chain combines TRBV5-1 with TRBJ1-5; D not certain. Germline loops: CDR1 SGHRS, CDR2 YFSETQ. This CDR3 is built from 15 residues. Between the trimmed V and J ends, which lost 0 bases and 3 bases, there was a span of 10 bases. This CDR3 is CASSLDSFPNQPQHF. In DNA form, the CDR3 reads TGCGCCAGCAGCTTGGACAGCTTCCCCAATCAGCCCCAGCATTTT.

This chain uses TRBV18 with TRBJ1-2, with D perhaps matching TRBD1 (5 bases). The V and J ends lost 2 bases and 9 bases respectively, with 19 bases between them. This CDR3 is 15 amino acids long. From germline, CDR1 is KGHSH and CDR2 LQKENI. The CDR3 DNA sequence: TGTGCCAGCTCACCATCTTTTCAGGGAGGGAATAGCTACACCTTC. Residues: CASSPSFQGGNSYTF.

The rearrangement joins TRBV14 to TRBJ2-7; 8 bases map to TRBD1. J was trimmed by 3 bases and V by 0 bases; bases with no gene match: 4. This CDR3 region has 15 residues. CDR1 and CDR2 (germline): SGHDN, FVKESK. CDR3 nucleotide sequence: TGTGCCAGCAGCCAAGAGCAGGGGGCTTTCTACGAGCAGTACTTC. Protein sequence: CASSQEQGAFYEQYF.

The chain combines TRBV14 with TRBJ1-4; D unresolved. CDR3 length: 16 amino acids. The ends were cut back, 4 bases at V and 8 bases at J, with 20 bases in the middle. Germline CDR1 SGHDN, CDR2 FVKESK. The CDR3 protein is CASSLGLGGVGEKLFF. The CDR3 coding sequence is TGTGCCAGCAGCCTTGGTTTGGGCGGGGTAGGAGAAAAACTGTTTTTT.

This clone has a single count. The chain couples TRBV19 to TRBJ1-5; 11 nucleotides line up with TRBD1. CDR3 length: 15 residues. The J segment lost 4 bases and the V segment lost 5 bases, leaving 4 bases of the junction unmatched. Germline CDR1 is LNHDA and CDR2 is SQIVND (reference sequence). CDR3 sequence reads: CASSPRDRGNQPQHF. CDR3 sequence (DNA): TGTGCCAGTAGTCCCCGGGACAGGGGGAATCAGCCCCAGCATTTT.

The chain links TRBV6-5 to TRBJ1-4; no reliable D call. Deletions cut 6 bases from V and 5 bases from J, with 10 bases between. In germline, CDR1 is MNHEY, CDR2 SVGAGI. The CDR3 spans 13 residues. The CDR3 nucleotides are TGTGCCAGCAGGAGGAGCTCCAATGAAAAACTGTTTTTT. This sequence encodes CASRRSSNEKLFF.

The genes are TRBV28 and TRBJ2-6, with TRBD1 identical over 8 bases. V shed 5 bases and J 0 bases; nucleotides not matched to a gene: 12. Per germline, CDR1 MDHEN and CDR2 SYDVKM. The CDR3 spans 19 residues. The CDR3 sequence is CASSPLDRVGRSGANVLTF. CDR3 coding DNA: TGTGCCAGCAGTCCCCTGGACAGGGTGGGACGCTCTGGGGCCAACGTCCTGACTTTC.

A word on this clone: The same CDR3 can be traced to other DNA sequences in this sample. The chain carries TRBV12-3 or TRBV12-4 and TRBJ1-1, with a tentative D call TRBD1 (5 bases). The CDR3 sequence is 12 residues long. V was trimmed by 3 bases and J by 5 bases, leaving 7 bases between them. Here the CDR3 reads CASSFRGTEAFF. In DNA form, the CDR3 reads TGTGCCAGCAGTTTCCGGGGGACTGAAGCTTTCTTT.